These 21 T cell receptor beta chains came from one sample sequenced in a study of tumor and adjacent non-tumor tissue in lung cancer. The template was RNA from unsorted bulk tissue. Three rounds of nested PCR, following a modified ARM-PCR protocol, produced the TCRbeta library. TCRdb fed the multiplex PCR reads into MiXCR, producing one record per CDR3 protein. Of some 200,000 distinct CDR3 sequences in the sample, around 71% were seen once. The specimen sequenced was lung tumor tissue. All receptors derive from a man aged 55 to 69 with non-small cell lung cancer.

This sequence joins TRBV29-1 and TRBJ2-1; 7 bases line up with TRBD1. The CDR3 loop spans 13 amino acids. V gave up 7 bases and J gave up 7 bases; unmatched junction bases: 10. Germline V lookup: CDR1 SQVTM, CDR2 ANQGSEA. The CDR3, as DNA: TGCAGCGCTGCCGGGACAGTGTATAATGAGCAGTTCTTC. It specifies CSAAGTVYNEQFF.

Worth noting for this clonotype: This may come from a read error, since a much larger clone is one base off. This chain uses TRBV12-3 or TRBV12-4 with TRBJ1-2; 11 bases are a match to TRBD1. The CDR3 is 16 residues long. Trimming at V came to 5 bases and at J to 4 bases, leaving 9 bases not matched to a gene. CDR3 nucleotide sequence: TGTGCCAGCAGTCCGGACAGGGGGCAGGATAGCTATGGCTACACCTTC. Its protein product is CASSPDRGQDSYGYTF.

A note on this clonotype: Just one base apart from a much larger clone, this may be a read error. The genes are TRBV20-1 and TRBJ2-1, with D possibly called TRBD1 or TRBD2 (6 bases each). The CDR3 sequence is 16 residues long. CDR1 DFQATT and CDR2 SNEGSKA come from the germline V gene (reference sequence). Between the trimmed V and J ends, which lost 1 base and 0 bases, there was a span of 13 bases. The CDR3 nucleotides read TGCAGTGCTAGAGGGGGGGACAATCCCTCCTACAATGAGCAGTTCTTC. This gives the protein CSARGGDNPSYNEQFF.

About this clonotype itself: The junction does not match germline at one end; this may be a read error. The J gene is TRBJ1-5, the V gene TRBV20-1, with D tentatively TRBD1 (5 bases). The CDR3 has 18 residues. Germline V gives CDR1 DFQATT, CDR2 SNEGSKA (reference sequence). The CDR3 here is CSAGDGGRVRSSNQPQHF. The DNA for the CDR3 is TGCAGTGCTGGAGATGGGGGTCGGGTTCGGTCTAGCAATCAACCCCAGCATTTT.

With respect to this clonotype: The germline gene is not matched at one end of the junction; a read error may be the cause. This sequence joins TRBV20-1 and TRBJ2-1; TRBD2 agrees at 8 bases. From germline, CDR1 is DFQATT and CDR2 SNEGSKA (reference sequence). CDR3 length: 14 residues. The CDR3 spells CSARAGGNLDEEFF. The CDR3 DNA is TGCAGTGCTAGAGCGGGGGGGAACTTGGATGAGGAGTTCTTC.

Turning to this clonotype: The missing conserved phenylalanine or tryptophan at the end of this CDR3 makes a read error likely. The DNA is omitted, as the CDR3 cannot be located on it reliably, and the CDR3 follows TCRdb's listing. The rearrangement links TRBV11-2 to TRBJ2-5; no DNA check was done on the table's D call, TRBD2. The CDR3 contains 13 residues when both ends are counted. Germline V CDR1 and CDR2: SGHAT, FQNNGV. The CDR3 reads CPSSLDQLAGVFL.

Notes on this clonotype: The junction and the germline gene differ at one end; a read error may be behind it. The chain recombines TRBV11-2 with TRBJ1-4; D unclear. Germline V gene lookup returns CDR1 SGHAT and CDR2 FQNNGV. The CDR3 loop spans 13 amino acids. The CDR3 spells CTSGTVLNEKLFF. CDR3 bases: TGTACCAGCGGCACCGTACTGAATGAAAAACTGTTTTTT.

This clonotype appeared once. This may stem from a read error, because a much larger clone lies one nucleotide away. The chain couples TRBV20-1 to TRBJ2-1, with 12 bases fitting TRBD2. This CDR3 comprises 14 residues. From germline, CDR1 is DFQATT and CDR2 SNEGSKA (reference sequence). CDR3 in amino acids: CSAATSGGINEQLF. CDR3 DNA sequence: TGCAGTGCTGCTACTAGCGGGGGGATTAATGAGCAGTTATTC.

Notes on this clonotype: Germline is not matched at one junction end, which may reflect a read error. The chain has TRBV11-2 and TRBJ2-6; no clear D. The CDR3 is made up of 14 amino acids. The germline V gene encodes CDR1 SGHAT and CDR2 FQNNGV. The CDR3 DNA is TGTACCAGCAGTCCTATCGCTAGTGCCAACGTCCTGACTTTC. It is translated as CTSSPIASANVLTF.

On this clonotype itself: Relative to the germline gene, one junction end is altered; a read error may explain this. This chain joins TRBV5-6 and TRBJ1-4; 7 bases are shared with TRBD1. The CDR3 has 15 amino acids. CDR1 and CDR2 from the germline V gene are SGHDT and YYEEEE. The CDR3 spells CASSAQGKTNGKLFF. The CDR3 nucleotides are TGTGCCAGCAGCGCACAGGGGAAGACTAATGGAAAACTGTTTTTT.

As for this clonotype: At one boundary the junction diverges from the germline segment, which might be a read error. V gene TRBV25-1 combines with J gene TRBJ1-1; D remains unclear. CDR1 MGHDK and CDR2 SYGVNS come from the germline V gene. The CDR3 covers 14 residues. CDR3: CATSTWGANTEAFF. DNA for the CDR3: TGTGCCACCAGTACCTGGGGTGCGAACACTGAAGCTTTCTTT.

CDR3 coding DNA: TGCGCCAGCAGCTTGTGGACAGGGGGGGACTACGAGCAGTACTTC. This translates into CASSLWTGGDYEQYF. The chain combines TRBV5-1 with TRBJ2-7, with 10 bases aligning to TRBD1. Germline CDR1 is SGHRS and CDR2 is YFSETQ. V was clipped by 1 base and J by 3 bases; unmatched bases: 4. CDR3 length equals 15 residues.

The rearrangement links TRBV6-5 to TRBJ1-1, with D unresolved. CDR3 length equals 16 residues. The germline gives CDR1 MNHEY, CDR2 SVGAGI. V gave up 9 bases and J gave up 1 base, with 21 bases separating them. This chain's CDR3 is CARCNRLDGRNTEAFF. The CDR3, as DNA: TGTGCCAGATGTAACCGCCTGGATGGACGGAACACTGAAGCTTTCTTT.

The chain uses TRBV28 and TRBJ2-6, with no clear D. Looked up from germline, CDR1 is MDHEN and CDR2 is SYDVKM. The CDR3 length is 16 residues. Trimming took 5 bases from V and 1 from J, leaving 12 bases between them. The CDR3 sequence: CASSLSCRSGANVLTF. The CDR3, as DNA: TGTGCCAGCAGTCTATCCTGTAGGTCTGGGGCCAACGTCCTGACTTTC.

Regarding this clonotype: This may arise from a read error, as a much more abundant clone is one base away. The chain recombines TRBV6-1 with TRBJ1-5; 7 bases are shared with TRBD1. Germline CDR1 MNHNS, CDR2 SASEGT. The CDR3 contains 18 residues. The CDR3 nucleotides read TGTGCCAGCAGTGGGCCACCGGGACAGAATAGATTATGGCAGCCCCTGCATTTT. It translates to CASSGPPGQNRLWQPLHF.

This clonotype was picked up a small number of times. This chain links TRBV4-2 with TRBJ2-1; TRBD2 is a possible D gene (5 bases). Trimming left V 0 bases short and J 6 bases short, with 15 bases between. The germline gives CDR1 LGHNA, CDR2 YNFKEQ. The CDR3 spans 16 residues. CDR3 nucleotide sequence: TGTGCCAGCAGCCAAGATAGAGCGGCCCCACGCAATGAGCAGTTCTTC. This encodes CASSQDRAAPRNEQFF.

Ten or more counts support this clonotype. The rearrangement joins TRBV11-3 to TRBJ1-6; no definite D call. CDR1 is SGHNT, CDR2 YENEEA, per germline. The CDR3 consists of 14 residues. V lost 3 bases and J lost 6, with 9 bases in between. CDR3: CASSFVAGNSPLHF. DNA for the CDR3: TGTGCCAGCAGCTTTGTGGCCGGTAATTCACCCCTCCACTTT.

Comment on this clonotype: Because it lacks the conserved phenylalanine or tryptophan at the end, this CDR3 is likely a read error. The chain employs TRBV11-1 and TRBJ2-2; D gene uncertain. Per the germline V gene, CDR1 is SGHAT and CDR2 is FQDESV (reference sequence). CDR3 length: 15 residues. The CDR3 region is CASSQIAGGTRELFI. In nucleotides, the CDR3 is TGTGCCAGCAGCCAAATAGCTGGCGGCACCAGGGAGCTGTTTATT.

For this clonotype: Since a much larger clone is just one base distant, this may be a read error. The gene calls are TRBV12-3 or TRBV12-4 and TRBJ2-1; tentative D call: TRBD2 (5 bases). V was trimmed by 6 bases and J by 8 bases, leaving 17 bases between them. The CDR3 loop spans 14 amino acids. The CDR3 DNA is TGTGCCAGCAGCGATAGGAGGCAGCACGATGAGCAGTTCTTC. The encoded protein is CASSDRRQHDEQFF.

This clonotype was detected once. The germline gene is not matched at one end of the junction; a read error may be the cause. This chain connects TRBV4-3 to TRBJ2-3, with 11 bases fitting TRBD2. Germline CDR1 and CDR2: LGHNA and YSLEER. The CDR3 sequence is 14 residues long. The CDR3 nucleotides are TGCGCCAACAGCCCGAGACTAGCGGGGGATACGCAGTATTTT. Protein: CANSPRLAGDTQYF.

As concerns this clonotype: The junction departs from germline at one end; a sequencing error may be responsible. The genes are TRBV20-1 and TRBJ2-2; D gene uncertain. In germline, CDR1 is DFQATT, CDR2 SNEGSKA (reference sequence). This CDR3 is built from 13 residues. The CDR3 here is CSVRSSNTGELFF. DNA of the CDR3: TGCAGTGTTAGATCAAGTAACACCGGGGAGCTGTTTTTT.